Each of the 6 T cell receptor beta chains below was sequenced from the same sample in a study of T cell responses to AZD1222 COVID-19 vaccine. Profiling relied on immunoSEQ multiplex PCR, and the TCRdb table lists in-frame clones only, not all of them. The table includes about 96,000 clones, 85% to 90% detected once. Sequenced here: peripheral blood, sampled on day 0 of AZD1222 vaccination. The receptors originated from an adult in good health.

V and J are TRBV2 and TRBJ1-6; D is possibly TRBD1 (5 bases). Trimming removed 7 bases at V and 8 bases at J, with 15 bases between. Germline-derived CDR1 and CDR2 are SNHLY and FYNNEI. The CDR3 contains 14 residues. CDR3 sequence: CASIEGQGYSPLHF. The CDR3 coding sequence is TGTGCCAGCATAGAGGGGCAGGGCTATTCACCCCTCCACTTT.

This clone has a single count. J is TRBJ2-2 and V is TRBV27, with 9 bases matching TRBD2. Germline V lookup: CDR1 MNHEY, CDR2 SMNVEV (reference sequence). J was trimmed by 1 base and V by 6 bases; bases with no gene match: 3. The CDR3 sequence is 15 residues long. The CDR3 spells CASSRSGRNTGELFF. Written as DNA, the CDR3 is TGTGCCAGCAGCCGTAGCGGGAGGAACACCGGGGAGCTGTTTTTT.

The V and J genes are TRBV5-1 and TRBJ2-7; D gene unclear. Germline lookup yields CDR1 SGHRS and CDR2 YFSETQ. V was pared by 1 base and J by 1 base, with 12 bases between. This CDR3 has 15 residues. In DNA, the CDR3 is TGCGCCAGCAGCTTGTCTCCCAGCACTTCCTACGAGCAGTACTTC. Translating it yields CASSLSPSTSYEQYF. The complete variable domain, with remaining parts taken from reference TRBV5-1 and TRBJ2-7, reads KAGVTQTPRYLIKTRGQQVTLSCSPISGHRSVSWYQQTPGQGLQFLFEYFSETQRNKGNFPGRFSGRQFSNSRSEMNVSTLELGDSALYLCASSLSPSTSYEQYFGPGTRLTVT.

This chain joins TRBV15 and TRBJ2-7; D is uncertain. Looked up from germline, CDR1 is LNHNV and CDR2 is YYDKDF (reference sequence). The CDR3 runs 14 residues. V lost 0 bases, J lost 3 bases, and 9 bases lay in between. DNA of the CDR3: TGTGCCACCAGCAGAGATGTACCGAGCTACGAGCAGTACTTC. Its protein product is CATSRDVPSYEQYF. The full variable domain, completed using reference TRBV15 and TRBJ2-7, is DAMVIQNPRYQVTQFGKPVTLSCSQTLNHNVMYWYQQKSSQAPKLLFHYYDKDFNNEADTPDNFQSRRPNTSFCFLDIRSPGLGDTAMYLCATSRDVPSYEQYFGPGTRLTVT.

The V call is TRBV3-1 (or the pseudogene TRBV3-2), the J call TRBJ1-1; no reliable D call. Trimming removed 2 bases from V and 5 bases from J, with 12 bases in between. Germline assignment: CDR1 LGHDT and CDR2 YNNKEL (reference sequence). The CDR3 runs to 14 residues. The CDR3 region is CASSQSGVWTEAFF. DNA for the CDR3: TGTGCCAGCAGCCAATCGGGCGTGTGGACTGAAGCTTTCTTT.

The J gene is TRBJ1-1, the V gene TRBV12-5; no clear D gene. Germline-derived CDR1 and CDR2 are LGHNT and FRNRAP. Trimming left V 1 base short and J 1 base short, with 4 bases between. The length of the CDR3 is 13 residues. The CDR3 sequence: CASGLEANTEAFF. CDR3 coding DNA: TGTGCTAGTGGTTTGGAGGCGAACACTGAAGCTTTCTTT.